The present T cell receptor (beta chain) was sequenced within a study of T cells in tuberculosis. The CDR3 extends over 13 amino acids. With 2 bases removed from V and 4 bases from J, the gap between germline ends came to 5 bases. Germline values: CDR1 SEHNR, CDR2 FQNEAQ (reference sequence). Using immunoSEQ multiplex PCR, the repertoire was profiled, and TCRdb retains in-frame clones only, with some absent. The repertoire includes about 33,000 clones, around 95% of them detected once, and 2.4% sits in the top ten. The origin of this receptor is a donor aged 10-29 years with latent tuberculosis or without tuberculosis infection. The sequenced sample consisted of PBMCs. The chain recombines TRBV7-9 with TRBJ2-2; D not certain. The CDR3: CASSLLATGELFF. The CDR3 DNA follows: TGTGCCAGCAGCTTATTAGCCACCGGGGAGCTGTTTTTT.